This T cell receptor (beta chain) derives from a study of blood T cell repertoires in COVID-19. For the study at large: Sample material is recorded as cDNA or gDNA derived from T cells, B-cell-depleted T cells, or PBMCs.

As handled by the study authors: Amplification from reference gene primers served as the basis for estimated nucleated cell counts. This table comes from immunoSEQ multiplex PCR, and its TCRdb copy is limited to in-frame clones, with some not included. That table is the source of V, J and clone size, and D and trimming were worked out from the DNA. The table shows 50,000 to 70,000 clones, with 79% occurring only once. Looked up from germline, CDR1 is SQVTM and CDR2 is ANQGSEA. After removal of 6 bases from V and 7 bases from J, the junction contained 11 bases not matched to a gene. This CDR3 has 14 amino acids.

The TCR comes from a man aged 55-75 years with acute or convalescent COVID-19. The sequenced sample was peripheral blood. The genes are TRBV29-1 and TRBJ2-1, with 8 bases identical to TRBD2. The CDR3 reads CSVRGGGLSNEQFF. CDR3 sequence (DNA): TGCAGCGTGCGGGGCGGGGGGCTAAGTAATGAGCAGTTCTTC.